The clone carrying this TCR beta chain was seen at least ten times. This sample was included in a study of neurological immune-mediated disorders. TCRdb re-called the 5' RACE reads through MiXCR, storing one row per CDR3 protein. Among around 55,000 distinct CDR3 sequences, 4% were seen once, and the ten largest hold 1.9%. The CDR3 has 14 amino acids. Germline CDR1 is SGHTA and CDR2 is FQGTGA. Trimming pared 5 bases from V and 5 bases from J, leaving 13 bases between. V gene TRBV7-3 combines with J gene TRBJ2-1; possible D gene TRBD2, 5 bases. Sequenced sample: CD4+ T cells from blood. The sequence was collected from a woman between 35 and 50 years old with multiple sclerosis. The CDR3 DNA sequence: TGTGCCAGCAGCCCATCAGGACTGAACAATGAGCAGTTCTTC. Amino acids: CASSPSGLNNEQFF.